This T cell receptor beta chain comes out of a study of yellow fever vaccine responses in identical twins. Study-level results: It has been reported that, in twins, the vaccine T cell response seemed partly convergent and partly personalized.

MiXCR was run by TCRdb on the RT-PCR reads, yielding one entry per CDR3 protein. The table has some 35,000 distinct CDR3 sequences, more than 45% seen once. With regard to this clonotype: Its antigen is not known.

The V end lost 7 bases, the J end lost 0 bases, and 13 bases lay between the germline ends. This CDR3 is 15 amino acids long. Germline V lookup: CDR1 MNHEY, CDR2 SMNVEV (reference sequence). The chain couples TRBV27 to TRBJ2-1, with a possible D match to TRBD2 (6 bases). This specimen consisted of T cells from blood (PBMCs), unsorted or a sorted subset (not recorded which), obtained before or after yellow fever vaccination (not recorded which). The origin of this receptor is a woman under 30 who received the yellow fever vaccine. CDR3 DNA: TGTGCCAGCACCCAAGGCGGGAACTCCTACAATGAGCAGTTCTTC. It encodes CASTQGGNSYNEQFF.